The rows below give T cell receptor beta chains drawn from one sample of a study of blood T cell repertoires in COVID-19. Profiling relied on immunoSEQ multiplex PCR, and the TCRdb table lists in-frame clones only, not all of them. The sample records 140,000 to 150,000 clones, about 89% being singletons. What was sequenced was peripheral blood. The receptors were sampled from a man at least 80 years old with acute or convalescent COVID-19. Both conserved end residues are part of each CDR3. The order of the fields is clone size, D gene, J gene, V gene, CDR3 protein, CDR3 DNA. D genes are given only for firm matches. The size entry is marked missing in some rows and otherwise reads once, few, many or a size class.

>NA|TRBD1|TRBJ1-1|TRBV7-2
CASSLRGQRNTEAFF
TGTGCCAGCAGCTTAAGGGGACAGAGGAACACTGAAGCTTTCTTT
>NA|TRBD1|TRBJ2-7|TRBV27
CASRGQGSYEQYF
TGTGCCAGCAGGGGACAGGGGTCCTACGAGCAGTACTTC
>few|NA|TRBJ1-5|TRBV19
CATRTQNQPQHF
TGTGCCACCCGGACACAGAATCAGCCCCAGCATTTT
>NA|NA|TRBJ2-2|TRBV14
CASSLLGPLPRAGELFF
TGTGCCAGCAGCCTCCTGGGTCCCTTGCCCCGGGCCGGGGAGCTGTTTTTT
>NA|NA|TRBJ1-4|TRBV7-2
CASSPGSFREKLFF
TGTGCCAGCAGCCCCGGGAGTTTTAGGGAAAAACTGTTTTTT
>NA|TRBD1|TRBJ2-3|TRBV7-2
CASSLGSTGGSDTQYF
TGTGCCAGCAGCTTAGGGTCGACAGGGGGGTCAGATACGCAGTATTTT
>NA|NA|TRBJ1-1|TRBV19
CASMKPGAGGVNTEAFF
TGTGCCAGTATGAAACCAGGGGCCGGAGGCGTGAACACTGAAGCTTTCTTT
>NA|TRBD2|TRBJ2-7|TRBV5-8
CASSLRLAKPYEQYF
TGTGCCAGCAGCTTGAGACTAGCGAAACCCTACGAGCAGTACTTC
>NA|NA|TRBJ1-1|TRBV19
CASSINRATEAFF
TGTGCCAGTAGTATAAACAGGGCCACTGAAGCTTTCTTT
>once|NA|TRBJ2-1|TRBV19
CASSRPTNRPSYNEQFF
TGTGCCAGTAGTCGGCCCACGAACAGACCTTCCTACAATGAGCAGTTCTTC
>NA|NA|TRBJ2-3|TRBV20-1
CSASRLADTQYF
TGCAGTGCTAGTAGACTAGCAGATACGCAGTATTTT
>NA|NA|TRBJ2-2|TRBV19
CASSIGRVSGELFF
TGTGCCAGTAGTATAGGCAGGGTATCGGGGGAGCTGTTTTTT
>NA|NA|TRBJ1-3|TRBV5-5
CASSLRGGSGNTIYF
TGTGCCAGCAGCTTGAGGGGAGGCTCTGGAAACACCATATATTTT
>NA|TRBD1|TRBJ2-7|TRBV28
CASSSGQAHYEQYF
TGTGCCAGCAGCTCAGGACAGGCCCACTACGAGCAGTACTTC
>NA|NA|TRBJ1-1|TRBV6-6
CASSPHRASSGVNTEAFF
TGTGCCAGCAGTCCCCATAGGGCCTCTTCCGGGGTGAACACTGAAGCTTTCTTT
>NA|NA|TRBJ1-1|TRBV6-4
CASSGQPNTEAFF
TGTGCCAGCTCAGGACAGCCGAACACTGAAGCTTTCTTT
>NA|NA|TRBJ2-7|TRBV29-1
CSAEQGPPLYEQYF
TGCAGCGCAGAGCAGGGGCCCCCCCTATACGAGCAGTACTTC
>NA|TRBD2|TRBJ2-1|TRBV28
CASSASGRVDNEQFF
TGTGCCAGCAGCGCTAGCGGGAGGGTCGACAATGAGCAGTTCTTC